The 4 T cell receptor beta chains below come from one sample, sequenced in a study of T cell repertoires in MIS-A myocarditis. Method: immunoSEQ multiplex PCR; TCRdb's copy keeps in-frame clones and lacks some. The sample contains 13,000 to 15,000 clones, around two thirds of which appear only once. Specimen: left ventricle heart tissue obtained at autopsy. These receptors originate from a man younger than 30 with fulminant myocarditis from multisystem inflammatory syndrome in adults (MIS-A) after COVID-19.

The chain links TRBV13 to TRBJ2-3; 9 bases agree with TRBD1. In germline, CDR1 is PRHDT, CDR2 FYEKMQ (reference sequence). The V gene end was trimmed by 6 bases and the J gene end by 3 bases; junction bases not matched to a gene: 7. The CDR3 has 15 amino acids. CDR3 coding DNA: TGTGCCAGCAGACAGGGGGCGGGGAGGACAGATACGCAGTATTTT. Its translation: CASRQGAGRTDTQYF.

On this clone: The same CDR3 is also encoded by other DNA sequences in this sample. For the CDR3, the DNA is TGTGCCAGCAGCCCTAGGAGTTACGAGCAGTACTTC. Translating gives CASSPRSYEQYF. The J gene is TRBJ2-7, the V gene TRBV12-3 or TRBV12-4; D gene unclear. V was trimmed by 6 bases and J by 4 bases, leaving 10 bases between them. The CDR3 runs to 12 residues.

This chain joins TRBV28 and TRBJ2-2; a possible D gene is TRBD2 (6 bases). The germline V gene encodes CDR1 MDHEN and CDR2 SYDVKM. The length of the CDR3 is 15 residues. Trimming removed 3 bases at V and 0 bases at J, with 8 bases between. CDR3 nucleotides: TGTGCCAGCAGTTTTGGACTATCGAACACCGGGGAGCTGTTTTTT. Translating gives CASSFGLSNTGELFF.

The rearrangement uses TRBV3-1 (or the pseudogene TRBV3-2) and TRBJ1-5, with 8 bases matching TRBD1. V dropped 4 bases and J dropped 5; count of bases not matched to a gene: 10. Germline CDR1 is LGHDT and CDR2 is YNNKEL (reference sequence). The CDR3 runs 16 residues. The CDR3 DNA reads TGTGCCAGCAGCCTCAACCCTGGCAGGGGGCATCAGCCCCAGCATTTT. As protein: CASSLNPGRGHQPQHF.